Below, 19 T cell receptor beta chains from the same sample are listed, as sequenced in a study of T cells in Graves' hyperthyroidism and ophthalmopathy. Authors of the study amplified TCR beta CDR3 regions from RNA transcripts. During a first-round RT-PCR of the TCR CDR3, the HTBI primer set was used. TCRdb fed the multiplex PCR reads into MiXCR, producing one record per CDR3 protein. This table has roughly 180,000 distinct CDR3 sequences, about 17% appearing once. The sequenced sample was blood. Receptors originate from a woman in her 50s with Graves' hyperthyroidism.

This clonotype has a count of ten or more. The CDR3 sequence: CASSYPGNPSSYEQYF. The CDR3 DNA sequence: TGTGCCAGCAGTTACCCCGGGAACCCGAGCTCCTACGAGCAGTACTTC. The chain employs TRBV6-2 or TRBV6-3 and TRBJ2-7; possible D gene TRBD2, 5 bases. CDR1 is MNHEY, CDR2 SVGEGT, per germline. Deletions cut 2 bases from V and 0 bases from J, with 14 bases between. This CDR3 is 16 amino acids long.

The table lists this clonotype with many counts. Here the CDR3 reads CASSDRENTEAFF. In nucleotides, the CDR3 is TGTGCCAGCAGTGACCGCGAGAACACTGAAGCTTTCTTT. This chain connects TRBV2 to TRBJ1-1; D call uncertain. The germline gives CDR1 SNHLY, CDR2 FYNNEI. Between the trimmed V and J ends, which lost 3 bases and 1 base, there was a span of 6 bases. The CDR3 totals 13 residues.

The V and J genes are TRBV5-1 and TRBJ1-1; TRBD1 matches at 10 bases. The J segment lost 11 bases and the V segment lost 1 base, leaving 14 bases of the junction unmatched. Germline CDR1 SGHRS, CDR2 YFSETQ. This CDR3 is built from 16 residues. The CDR3 here is CASSLSGIRQGARAFF. The CDR3 DNA follows: TGCGCCAGCAGCTTGTCGGGTATTAGACAGGGGGCGCGGGCTTTCTTT.

In its sample, this clonotype was seen a few times. This chain joins TRBV12-3 or TRBV12-4 and TRBJ2-3; no clear D gene. This CDR3 has 11 residues. With 7 bases removed from V and 6 bases from J, the gap between germline ends came to 8 bases. CDR3 sequence: CASKAGDTQYF. CDR3 nucleotide sequence: TGTGCCAGCAAGGCCGGGGATACGCAGTATTTT.

There are many counts of this clonotype. The chain has TRBV11-2 and TRBJ2-1; D tentatively reads TRBD1 or TRBD2 (5 bases each). V lost 1 base and J lost 3, with 10 bases in between. Looked up from germline, CDR1 is SGHAT and CDR2 is FQNNGV. This CDR3 region has 15 residues. The CDR3 loop reads CASSLVQGDYNEQFF. Here the CDR3 DNA reads TGTGCCAGCAGCTTAGTGCAGGGAGACTACAATGAGCAGTTCTTC.

This clonotype was counted many times. This chain links TRBV5-1 with TRBJ1-1; D is unclear. CDR3 length: 13 residues. Trimming shortened V by 4 bases and J by 2 bases, and 9 bases separated the two germline ends. Germline V gives CDR1 SGHRS, CDR2 YFSETQ. CDR3 DNA: TGCGCCAGCAGCACTGAGGTCAACACTGAAGCTTTCTTT. Amino acids: CASSTEVNTEAFF.

In this sample, this clonotype turned up many times. This rearrangement joins TRBV5-6 to TRBJ1-1; the D is unclear. This CDR3 has 13 residues. Trimming pared 5 bases from V and 8 bases from J, leaving 16 bases between. Germline CDR1 SGHDT, CDR2 YYEEEE. The CDR3 sequence: CASSEGSTREAFF. As DNA, the CDR3 is TGTGCCAGCAGTGAGGGTAGTACACGCGAAGCTTTCTTT.

This clonotype was found many times. V is TRBV10-3 and J is TRBJ2-7; D unresolved. V was shortened by 11 bases and J by 2 bases, with 16 bases between the two germline ends. CDR3 size: 13 residues. Looked up from germline, CDR1 is ENHRY and CDR2 is SYGVKD. The CDR3 spells CAAREAGPYEQYF. The CDR3 DNA reads TGTGCCGCCCGTGAGGCAGGTCCCTACGAGCAGTACTTC.

Many counts were recorded for this clonotype. This chain links TRBV7-9 with TRBJ1-5, with TRBD1 as a possible D gene (5 bases). V lost 2 bases and J lost 6, with 17 bases in between. The V gene's germline CDR1 is SEHNR and CDR2 FQNEAQ (reference sequence). The CDR3 runs 16 residues. The DNA for the CDR3 is TGTGCCAGCAGCTTAAGCGGTGAGGGGTCGGGTCAGCCCCAGCATTTT. Translating gives CASSLSGEGSGQPQHF.

The chain employs TRBV29-1 and TRBJ1-2, with 10 bases identical to TRBD1. The V and J ends lost 6 bases and 7 bases, in that order; junction bases with no gene match: 8. The CDR3 loop spans 13 amino acids. Germline V CDR1 and CDR2: SQVTM, ANQGSEA. This CDR3 reads CSVRQGAFSGYTF. The CDR3 DNA is TGCAGCGTCAGACAGGGGGCGTTCTCTGGCTACACCTTC.

In this sample, this clonotype turned up many times. The chain links TRBV11-2 to TRBJ1-2, with D tentatively TRBD1 (6 bases). This CDR3 has 14 amino acids. V gave up 4 bases and J gave up 4 bases, with 13 bases separating them. CDR1 is SGHAT and CDR2 is FQNNGV in the germline V gene. The CDR3 DNA is TGTGCCAGCAGCTCCTCAGGGGTGACCTATGGCTACACCTTC. Amino acids: CASSSSGVTYGYTF. Full variable domain (missing parts from reference TRBV11-2 and TRBJ1-2): EAGVAQSPRYKIIEKRQSVAFWCNPISGHATLYWYQQILGQGPKLLIQFQNNGVVDDSQLPKDRFSAERLKGVDSTLKIQPAKLEDSAVYLCASSSSGVTYGYTFGSGTRLTVV.

This clonotype was observed many times. The chain combines TRBV7-9 with TRBJ2-1, with 14 bases fitting TRBD2. Germline V lookup: CDR1 SEHNR, CDR2 FQNEAQ (reference sequence). The CDR3 is 13 amino acids. V gave up 5 bases and J gave up 13 bases; unmatched junction bases: 4. CDR3 nucleotides: TGTGCCAGCAGCCCGGGACTAGCGGGGGTCCAGTTCTTC. Its protein product is CASSPGLAGVQFF.

This clonotype was observed at least ten times. The chain combines TRBV28 with TRBJ1-2; D might be TRBD1 (6 bases). Trimming pared 1 base from V and 5 bases from J, leaving 14 bases between. The CDR3 has 15 residues. Looked up from germline, CDR1 is MDHEN and CDR2 is SYDVKM. CDR3: CASSLSWTEGYGYTF. The CDR3 DNA sequence: TGTGCCAGCAGTTTATCTTGGACAGAAGGATATGGCTACACCTTC.

The chain uses TRBV2 and TRBJ2-3; 12 nucleotides align to TRBD2. The CDR3 sequence is 19 residues long. The germline V gene has CDR1 SNHLY and CDR2 FYNNEI. J was trimmed by 1 base and V by 4 bases; bases with no gene match: 12. CDR3 in DNA: TGTGCCAGCAGTGTTGACGGACCTAGCGGGGGGGACGGCACAGATACGCAGTATTTT. Protein sequence: CASSVDGPSGGDGTDTQYF.

This clonotype was counted ten times or more. The rearrangement joins TRBV7-2 to TRBJ1-6; the match to TRBD1 covers 12 bases. The CDR3 spans 19 residues. Trimming at V came to 4 bases and at J to 5 bases, leaving 12 bases not matched to a gene. The germline CDR1 and CDR2 sequences are SGHTA and FQGNSA. The CDR3 DNA reads TGTGCCAGCAGCTCCCCCGGACCGGGACAGGGGGCCCATAATTCACCCCTCCACTTT. Its protein is CASSSPGPGQGAHNSPLHF.

This clonotype was found a few times. Possible read error: a much larger clone is one base away. The rearrangement joins TRBV12-3 or TRBV12-4 to TRBJ1-5; 8 positions match TRBD1. CDR3 length: 14 amino acids. CDR3 amino acids: CASGLSRGHQPQHF. The CDR3 DNA is TGTGCCAGCGGTTTAAGCAGGGGGCACCAGCCCCAGCATTTT.

This clonotype has a handful of counts. CDR3: CASSTRSSQTVINEKLFF. The DNA of the CDR3 is TGTGCCAGCAGCACTAGGAGTAGCCAGACAGTGATCAATGAAAAACTGTTTTTT. The gene calls are TRBV7-2 and TRBJ1-4, with a weak D call TRBD1 (5 bases). The length of the CDR3 is 18 residues. CDR1 is SGHTA, CDR2 FQGNSA, per germline. V shed 5 bases and J shed 5 bases, with 24 bases lying between them. Complete variable domain (other parts from reference TRBV7-2 and TRBJ1-4): GAGVSQSPSNKVTEKGKDVELRCDPISGHTALYWYRQSLGQGLEFLIYFQGNSAPDKSGLPSDRFSAERTGGSVSTLTIQRTQQEDSAVYLCASSTRSSQTVINEKLFFGSGTQLSVL.

This clonotype showed up many times. The genes are TRBV7-2 and TRBJ2-7, with a tentative D call TRBD1 (6 bases). CDR3 length equals 14 residues. Trimming cost V 5 bases and J 4 bases, with 15 bases left between them. Germline CDR1 is SGHTA and CDR2 is FQGNSA. CDR3 in DNA: TGTGCCAGCAGCCCCCTACCAGGGGATTACGAGCAGTACTTC. Translation: CASSPLPGDYEQYF.

Ten or more counts support this clonotype. The chain uses TRBV28 and TRBJ1-1; a weak D match, TRBD1 (6 bases). Germline values: CDR1 MDHEN, CDR2 SYDVKM. CDR3 length: 12 amino acids. V lost 5 bases to trimming and J lost 11 bases, with 15 bases between them. The CDR3 DNA sequence: TGTGCCAGCAGTACGGACAGTCGTCGGGCTTTCTTT. This encodes CASSTDSRRAFF.